This T cell receptor beta chain comes out of a study of human T cells and chemical hapten exposure. Notes on the study in general: The formation of large CDR3 similarity clusters by expanded TCRs significantly exceeded that of controls.

The ends lost 5 bases at V and 7 bases at J; junction bases unmatched: 12. This CDR3 has 16 residues. As for this clonotype: What it binds is unknown.

TCRdb processed the RACE reads anew with MiXCR; each CDR3 protein has one entry. The sample carries over 85,000 distinct CDR3 sequences, 10% to 12% recorded once. The time point is: pre-sensitization, week 0. Treatment in this sample: therapeutic diphenylcyclopropenone sensitization with weekly scalp DPC. This sequence originates from a woman aged 60 to 75 with alopecia areata. Some clones in this sample may be carry-over from other donors' samples. The sequencing here drew on whole blood, taken in connection with sensitization to the hapten diphenylcyclopropenone (DPC). V is TRBV12-3 or TRBV12-4 and J is TRBJ2-3; the match to TRBD1 covers 10 bases. CDR3 in DNA: TGTGCCAGCAGTAGCAACGACAGGGGGCTAATATATACGCAGTATTTT. Protein: CASSSNDRGLIYTQYF.